The 2 T cell receptor beta chains below were found in one sample sequenced in a study of early T cells in non-severe SARS-CoV-2 infection. TCRdb passed the 5' RACE reads through MiXCR, listing each CDR3 protein once. The table records tens of thousands of distinct CDR3 sequences, around 4.6% of them present only once. Sequences were obtained from whole blood. These TCRs come from an adult who was a healthcare worker with PCR-confirmed SARS-CoV-2 infection or an uninfected control (not recorded which).

This clonotype was observed at least ten times. V gene TRBV3-1 combines with J gene TRBJ2-1, with 10 bases lining up with TRBD1. Per the germline V gene, CDR1 is LGHDT and CDR2 is YNNKEL (reference sequence). The junction had 5 bases not matched to a gene; V was cut back by 4 bases and J by 8 bases. This CDR3 is 14 amino acids long. CDR3 sequence (DNA): TGTGCCAGCAGCCGGGACAGGGGCCCTTATGAGCAGTTCTTC. Protein: CASSRDRGPYEQFF.

With respect to this clonotype: A read error may be the cause here, since a much bigger clone is one base away. The chain couples TRBV24-1 to TRBJ2-1, with 9 positions matching TRBD1. Germline loops: CDR1 KGHDR, CDR2 SFDVKD. Trimming at V came to 4 bases and at J to 6 bases, leaving 6 bases not matched to a gene. The CDR3 sequence is 15 residues long. DNA of the CDR3: TGTGCCACCAGTGAGTCGGGACAGGGTATCAATGAGCAGTTCTTC. Translated, it gives CATSESGQGINEQFF.